This T cell receptor (beta chain) was retrieved from a study of T-cell memory formation after mild COVID-19. TCRdb reprocessed the 5' RACE reads with MiXCR, giving one entry per CDR3 protein. The sample has 450,000 to 650,000 distinct CDR3 sequences, roughly a fifth seen once. On this clonotype: The antigen is not known.

The CDR3 contains 15 residues. Trimming took 6 bases from V and 0 from J, leaving 12 bases between them. Germline-derived CDR1 and CDR2 are ENHRY and SYGVKD. Study outcomes and limitations: Prior to infection, memory already included some responding clones, suggesting cross-reactive memory joined. Clones shrinking from day 15 to 85 showed even CD4/CD8 mixes; later expanders tilted CD4+.

The V call is TRBV10-3, the J call TRBJ1-5, with D unclear. The sequencing sample was made of PBMCs or a T cell subset sorted from them (not recorded which). The origin of this receptor is an adult woman who had mild COVID-19 (a few samples of this study predate the infection). Cell type and time point are not known. CDR3 DNA sequence: TGTGCCATCAGCGAGACGGGTTATAGCAATCAGCCCCAGCATTTT. It specifies CAISETGYSNQPQHF.